Listed below are T cell receptor beta chains from one sample, sequenced in a study of blood T cell repertoires in COVID-19. The assay was immunoSEQ multiplex PCR, and TCRdb's table has in-frame clones only and misses some. Found here are approximately 40,000 clones, approximately 91% of them singletons; the top ten hold 4.5% to 7%. Sequencing was carried out using peripheral blood. The source of these receptors is a human donor in a cohort sampled during active COVID-19. CDR3s include the opening cysteine and the closing phenylalanine or tryptophan. Each record gives: D gene, CDR3 length, clone size, J gene, V gene, CDR3 DNA, CDR3 protein. The D gene is left open where the match is weak. Only some rows state a clone size, as once, few, many or a class for expanded clones.

D gene: TRBD1; CDR3 length: 17; clone size: -; J gene: TRBJ2-2; V gene: TRBV4-2; CDR3 DNA: TGTGCCAGCAGCCAGGGGGGACAGGTCGGTGAGCCCGGGGAGCTGTTTTTT; CDR3 protein: CASSQGGQVGEPGELFF
D gene: TRBD2; CDR3 length: 15; clone size: -; J gene: TRBJ2-7; V gene: TRBV18; CDR3 DNA: TGTGCCAGCTCGAGATCTAGCGGGAACTCCTACGAGCAGTACTTC; CDR3 protein: CASSRSSGNSYEQYF
D gene: -; CDR3 length: 14; clone size: once; J gene: TRBJ1-2; V gene: TRBV29-1; CDR3 DNA: TGCAGCGTTGAAGATCTTGAAAGGGGAGGGGGCTACACCTTC; CDR3 protein: CSVEDLERGGGYTF
D gene: -; CDR3 length: 15; clone size: -; J gene: TRBJ2-1; V gene: TRBV6-4; CDR3 DNA: TGTGCCAGCAGTGACTCCGACGGGAGTCCCAATGAGCAGTTCTTC; CDR3 protein: CASSDSDGSPNEQFF
D gene: TRBD1; CDR3 length: 15; clone size: few; J gene: TRBJ1-4; V gene: TRBV2; CDR3 DNA: TGTGCCAGCAGTGAGCAGGGACAGGGCTATGAAAAACTGTTTTTT; CDR3 protein: CASSEQGQGYEKLFF
D gene: -; CDR3 length: 16; clone size: -; J gene: TRBJ1-6; V gene: TRBV27; CDR3 DNA: TGTGCCAGCCGCCGACAGGCGAACTCCTATAATTCACCCCTCCACTTT; CDR3 protein: CASRRQANSYNSPLHF
D gene: -; CDR3 length: 15; clone size: -; J gene: TRBJ2-2; V gene: TRBV5-4; CDR3 DNA: TGTGCCAGCAGCTTTAGGCAGGGAAACACCGGGGAGCTGTTTTTT; CDR3 protein: CASSFRQGNTGELFF
D gene: -; CDR3 length: 13; clone size: -; J gene: TRBJ1-4; V gene: TRBV30; CDR3 DNA: TGTGCCTGGAGTGTACGAGATAATGAAAAACTGTTTTTT; CDR3 protein: CAWSVRDNEKLFF
D gene: TRBD2; CDR3 length: 16; clone size: -; J gene: TRBJ2-5; V gene: TRBV25-1; CDR3 DNA: TGTGCCAGCAGTGAAGGAAAGCGGGGGGCCCAAGAGACCCAGTACTTC; CDR3 protein: CASSEGKRGAQETQYF
D gene: -; CDR3 length: 17; clone size: -; J gene: TRBJ2-7; V gene: TRBV11-3; CDR3 DNA: TGTGCCAGCAGCCAATCTCACGGGGCAGGGGGGTCCTACGAGCAGTACTTC; CDR3 protein: CASSQSHGAGGSYEQYF
D gene: TRBD1; CDR3 length: 15; clone size: -; J gene: TRBJ2-7; V gene: TRBV5-4; CDR3 DNA: TGTGCCAGCAGCCCCGGCGGACAGGGTCGGTACGAGCAGTACTTC; CDR3 protein: CASSPGGQGRYEQYF
D gene: -; CDR3 length: 16; clone size: -; J gene: TRBJ2-2; V gene: TRBV18; CDR3 DNA: TGTGCCAGCTCACCACCGGGCAGGGAGAACACCGGGGAGCTGTTTTTT; CDR3 protein: CASSPPGRENTGELFF
D gene: -; CDR3 length: 12; clone size: -; J gene: TRBJ2-7; V gene: TRBV28; CDR3 DNA: TGTGCCAGCAGTTTAAATTTCGGCGAGCAGTACTTC; CDR3 protein: CASSLNFGEQYF
D gene: -; CDR3 length: 12; clone size: -; J gene: TRBJ1-6; V gene: TRBV28; CDR3 DNA: TGTGCCAGCAGTCCCCCTGTTTCACCCCTCCACTTT; CDR3 protein: CASSPPVSPLHF
D gene: TRBD2; CDR3 length: 18; clone size: -; J gene: TRBJ2-2; V gene: TRBV15; CDR3 DNA: TGTGCCACCAGCAGGGGACTAGCGGGACCTTCGAACACCGGGGAGCTGTTTTTT; CDR3 protein: CATSRGLAGPSNTGELFF
D gene: TRBD2; CDR3 length: 17; clone size: -; J gene: TRBJ2-1; V gene: TRBV6-2/TRBV6-3; CDR3 DNA: TGTGCCAGCAGTTACGGATTTGCTGAGCGGGGCGACAATGAGCAGTTCTTC; CDR3 protein: CASSYGFAERGDNEQFF
D gene: TRBD1; CDR3 length: 19; clone size: -; J gene: TRBJ1-5; V gene: TRBV6-2/TRBV6-3; CDR3 DNA: TGTGCCAGCAGTTACCGCGTCCGGGACAGGAGATATAGCAATCAGCCCCAGCATTTT; CDR3 protein: CASSYRVRDRRYSNQPQHF
D gene: TRBD1; CDR3 length: 16; clone size: -; J gene: TRBJ1-1; V gene: TRBV24-1; CDR3 DNA: TGTGCCACCAGTGACTTGGACAGGGGGCGTAACACTGAAGCTTTCTTT; CDR3 protein: CATSDLDRGRNTEAFF
D gene: TRBD1; CDR3 length: 13; clone size: -; J gene: TRBJ1-1; V gene: TRBV5-1; CDR3 DNA: TGCGCCAGCAGAACGACAGGGGGTACTGAAGCTTTCTTT; CDR3 protein: CASRTTGGTEAFF
D gene: -; CDR3 length: 14; clone size: -; J gene: TRBJ2-5; V gene: TRBV24-1; CDR3 DNA: TGTGCCACCAGTGATTTCCGACAGCAAGAGACCCAGTACTTC; CDR3 protein: CATSDFRQQETQYF
D gene: TRBD2; CDR3 length: 17; clone size: -; J gene: TRBJ2-3; V gene: TRBV4-3; CDR3 DNA: TGCGCCAGCAGCCAAGGCTTTACAACGGGGGGGGCAGATACGCAGTATTTT; CDR3 protein: CASSQGFTTGGADTQYF
D gene: -; CDR3 length: 14; clone size: -; J gene: TRBJ2-5; V gene: TRBV3-1/TRBV3-2; CDR3 DNA: TGTGCCAGCAGCCAGGTTTTGGCCCAAGAGACCCAGTACTTC; CDR3 protein: CASSQVLAQETQYF
D gene: -; CDR3 length: 13; clone size: -; J gene: TRBJ1-1; V gene: TRBV5-8; CDR3 DNA: TGTGCCAGCATTGGGCAGATGAACACTGAAGCTTTCTTT; CDR3 protein: CASIGQMNTEAFF
D gene: TRBD1; CDR3 length: 14; clone size: -; J gene: TRBJ1-5; V gene: TRBV29-1; CDR3 DNA: TGCAGCGTCCGGACAGGGACGAGCAATCAGCCCCAGCATTTT; CDR3 protein: CSVRTGTSNQPQHF
D gene: -; CDR3 length: 11; clone size: few; J gene: TRBJ2-3; V gene: TRBV14; CDR3 DNA: TGTGCCAGCTCCTACACAGATACGCAGTATTTT; CDR3 protein: CASSYTDTQYF
D gene: -; CDR3 length: 16; clone size: -; J gene: TRBJ1-2; V gene: TRBV5-5; CDR3 DNA: TGTGCCAGCAGCTTGGGAGCGGGGGCTTTATTCTATGGCTACACCTTC; CDR3 protein: CASSLGAGALFYGYTF
D gene: -; CDR3 length: 16; clone size: -; J gene: TRBJ2-1; V gene: TRBV4-1; CDR3 DNA: TGCGCCAGCAGCCAATCCGGGAGAAGCTCCTACAATGAGCAGTTCTTC; CDR3 protein: CASSQSGRSSYNEQFF
D gene: TRBD2; CDR3 length: 15; clone size: -; J gene: TRBJ2-1; V gene: TRBV7-8; CDR3 DNA: TGTGCCAGCAGTCGAGGACTAGCGGGCTACAATGAGCAGTTCTTC; CDR3 protein: CASSRGLAGYNEQFF
D gene: -; CDR3 length: 15; clone size: once; J gene: TRBJ2-1; V gene: TRBV4-3; CDR3 DNA: TGCGCCAGCAGCCAAGTTGGAGGTTACTACAATGAGCAGTTCTTC; CDR3 protein: CASSQVGGYYNEQFF
D gene: -; CDR3 length: 15; clone size: once; J gene: TRBJ1-5; V gene: TRBV15; CDR3 DNA: TGTGCCACCAGCAGAGATCCTAAGACTGGCCAGCCCCAGCATTTT; CDR3 protein: CATSRDPKTGQPQHF
D gene: TRBD2; CDR3 length: 19; clone size: -; J gene: TRBJ2-1; V gene: TRBV18; CDR3 DNA: TGTGCCAGCTCACCCCGACGTGGGCGGGAGCGGGAGGGGTACAATGAGCAGTTCTTC; CDR3 protein: CASSPRRGREREGYNEQFF
D gene: TRBD1; CDR3 length: 13; clone size: -; J gene: TRBJ1-1; V gene: TRBV6-4; CDR3 DNA: TGTGCCAGCAGTGTCACACAGGGGTCTGAAGCTTTCTTT; CDR3 protein: CASSVTQGSEAFF
D gene: -; CDR3 length: 12; clone size: -; J gene: TRBJ2-1; V gene: TRBV2; CDR3 DNA: TGTGCCAGCACCCTGGAGGTCAATGAGCAGTTCTTC; CDR3 protein: CASTLEVNEQFF
D gene: TRBD1; CDR3 length: 15; clone size: -; J gene: TRBJ1-1; V gene: TRBV11-1; CDR3 DNA: TGTGCCAGCAGCTCTAGGGACAGAAAGAACACTGAAGCTTTCTTT; CDR3 protein: CASSSRDRKNTEAFF
D gene: TRBD1; CDR3 length: 17; clone size: -; J gene: TRBJ1-1; V gene: TRBV28; CDR3 DNA: TGTGCCAGCAGCGATCTAGGGCTAAGGACAGGGGGCACTGAAGCTTTCTTT; CDR3 protein: CASSDLGLRTGGTEAFF
D gene: TRBD1; CDR3 length: 15; clone size: -; J gene: TRBJ2-3; V gene: TRBV11-2; CDR3 DNA: TGTGCCAGCAGCTTCCGGGACAGGGGGGCAGATACGCAGTATTTT; CDR3 protein: CASSFRDRGADTQYF
D gene: -; CDR3 length: 13; clone size: -; J gene: TRBJ2-2; V gene: TRBV28; CDR3 DNA: TGTGCCGCCCGTCCGGTGAACACCGGGGAGCTGTTTTTT; CDR3 protein: CAARPVNTGELFF
D gene: -; CDR3 length: 16; clone size: once; J gene: TRBJ1-3; V gene: TRBV5-1; CDR3 DNA: TGCGCCAGCAGCTTGGTGGGGGCGGCCTCTGGAAACACCATATATTTT; CDR3 protein: CASSLVGAASGNTIYF
D gene: -; CDR3 length: 17; clone size: -; J gene: TRBJ2-1; V gene: TRBV2; CDR3 DNA: TGTGCCAGCCTGAACTTTGGGAGTACCCTAACCACCAATGAGCAGTTCTTC; CDR3 protein: CASLNFGSTLTTNEQFF
D gene: TRBD1; CDR3 length: 16; clone size: -; J gene: TRBJ2-5; V gene: TRBV7-6; CDR3 DNA: TGTGCCAGCAGCTTACCCGGGACAGGGTTAGGAGAGACCCAGTACTTC; CDR3 protein: CASSLPGTGLGETQYF
D gene: TRBD1; CDR3 length: 15; clone size: -; J gene: TRBJ2-7; V gene: TRBV9; CDR3 DNA: TGTGCCAGCAGCGTAGAGGGACAGGGGGCCTACGAGCAGTACTTC; CDR3 protein: CASSVEGQGAYEQYF
D gene: TRBD2; CDR3 length: 16; clone size: -; J gene: TRBJ2-1; V gene: TRBV5-4; CDR3 DNA: TGTGCCAGCAGCTTGGGAGCCGGGGAGGGTCATAATGAGCAGTTCTTC; CDR3 protein: CASSLGAGEGHNEQFF
D gene: TRBD1; CDR3 length: 16; clone size: -; J gene: TRBJ1-1; V gene: TRBV25-1; CDR3 DNA: TGTGCCAGCAGTCCGATTAGCGAATCAGGGGGAACTGAAGCTTTCTTT; CDR3 protein: CASSPISESGGTEAFF
D gene: TRBD1; CDR3 length: 16; clone size: -; J gene: TRBJ2-7; V gene: TRBV7-2; CDR3 DNA: TGTGCCAGCAGCTTCTTCATAACCGGGACAGGGGGCGAGCAGTACTTC; CDR3 protein: CASSFFITGTGGEQYF
D gene: TRBD2; CDR3 length: 13; clone size: -; J gene: TRBJ2-7; V gene: TRBV10-3; CDR3 DNA: TGTGCCATCAGTAGCGGGGTGGATTACGAGCAGTACTTC; CDR3 protein: CAISSGVDYEQYF
D gene: -; CDR3 length: 15; clone size: few; J gene: TRBJ2-1; V gene: TRBV7-6; CDR3 DNA: TGTGCCAGCAGCTTAGCGTGGGACACATACAATGAGCAGTTCTTC; CDR3 protein: CASSLAWDTYNEQFF
D gene: -; CDR3 length: 15; clone size: -; J gene: TRBJ2-7; V gene: TRBV6-1; CDR3 DNA: TGTGCCAGCAGTGAATTTAGTCCTCGCTCCTACGAGCAGTACTTC; CDR3 protein: CASSEFSPRSYEQYF